This entry describes one T cell receptor (beta chain). The data were obtained in a study of blood T cell repertoires in COVID-19. Living in 24 US areas, the participants were between roughly 18 and 90 years of age. Which cohort a participant joined came from the clinical history participants gave. The V end lost 6 bases, the J end lost 1 base, and 12 bases lay between the germline ends. Germline V gene sequence: CDR1 LNHDA, CDR2 SQIVND (reference sequence). This CDR3 has 15 residues. Per the authors' pipeline: Reference gene primer amplification gave nucleated cell count estimates. Clones were sequenced by immunoSEQ multiplex PCR, and TCRdb holds only the in-frame ones, with some missing. V and J calls and clone size are copied from that table; D and trimming were computed from the DNA. The table shows around 180,000 clones, with around 88% occurring only once.

This sequence joins TRBV19 and TRBJ2-2, with D perhaps matching TRBD2 (5 bases). The receptor comes from a woman aged 30 to 39 who had recovered from COVID-19. Sequencing input: PBMCs or T cells enriched from blood (not recorded which). CDR3 residues: CASRTIRMNTGELFF. As DNA, the CDR3 is TGTGCCAGTAGGACTATTCGAATGAACACCGGGGAGCTGTTTTTT.